This TCR beta chain was identified during a study of blood T cell repertoires in COVID-19. The protocol was immunoSEQ multiplex PCR, while the TCRdb copy is restricted to in-frame clones and leaves out a portion. The profile covers over 250,000 clones, with about 90% appearing a single time and roughly 10% taken by the ten largest. Germline values: CDR1 SGHTA, CDR2 FQGTGA. V was pared by 5 bases and J by 3 bases, with 5 bases of the junction left unmatched. This CDR3 has 15 amino acids. The sequence was collected from a woman in her sixties or seventies with COVID-19, enrolled during active disease. Sequenced input: peripheral blood. The gene calls are TRBV7-3 and TRBJ2-7; the match to TRBD2 covers 12 bases. CDR3 bases: TGTGCCAGCAGCATACTAGCGGGAGGTATCTACGAGCAGTACTTC. This gives the protein CASSILAGGIYEQYF.